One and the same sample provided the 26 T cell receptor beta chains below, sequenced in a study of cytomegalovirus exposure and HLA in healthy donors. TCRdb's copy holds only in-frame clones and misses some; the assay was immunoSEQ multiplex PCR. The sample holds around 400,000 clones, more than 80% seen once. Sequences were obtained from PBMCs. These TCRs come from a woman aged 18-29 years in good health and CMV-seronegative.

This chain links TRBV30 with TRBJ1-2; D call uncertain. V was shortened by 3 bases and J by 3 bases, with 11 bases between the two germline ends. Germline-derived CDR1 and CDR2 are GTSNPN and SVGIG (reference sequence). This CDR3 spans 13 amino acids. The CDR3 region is CAWSADTHYGYTF. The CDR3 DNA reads TGTGCCTGGAGCGCCGACACCCACTATGGCTACACCTTC.

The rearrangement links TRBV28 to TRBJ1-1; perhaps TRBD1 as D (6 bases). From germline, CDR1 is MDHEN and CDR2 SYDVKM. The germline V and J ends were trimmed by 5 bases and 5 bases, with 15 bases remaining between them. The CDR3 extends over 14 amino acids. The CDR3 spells CASSPVGGQTEAFF. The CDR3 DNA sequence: TGTGCCAGCAGTCCCGTGGGGGGGCAAACTGAAGCTTTCTTT.

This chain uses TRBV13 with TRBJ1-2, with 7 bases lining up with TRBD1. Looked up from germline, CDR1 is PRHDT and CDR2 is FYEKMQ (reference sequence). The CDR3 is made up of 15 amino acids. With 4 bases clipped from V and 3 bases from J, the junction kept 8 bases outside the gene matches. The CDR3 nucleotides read TGTGCCAGCAGCTCTAGACAGGGCAAGCACTATGGCTACACCTTC. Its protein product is CASSSRQGKHYGYTF. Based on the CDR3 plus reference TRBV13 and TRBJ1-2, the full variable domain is AAGVIQSPRHLIKEKRETATLKCYPIPRHDTVYWYQQGPGQDPQFLISFYEKMQSDKGSIPDRFSAQQFSDYHSELNMSSLELGDSALYFCASSSRQGKHYGYTFGSGTRLTVV.

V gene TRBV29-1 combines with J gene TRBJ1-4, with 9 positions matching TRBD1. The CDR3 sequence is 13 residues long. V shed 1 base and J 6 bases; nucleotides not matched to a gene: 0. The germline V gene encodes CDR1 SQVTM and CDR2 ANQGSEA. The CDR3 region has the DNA TGCAGCGTTGAAGGGACAGGGGATGAAAAACTGTTTTTT. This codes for CSVEGTGDEKLFF.

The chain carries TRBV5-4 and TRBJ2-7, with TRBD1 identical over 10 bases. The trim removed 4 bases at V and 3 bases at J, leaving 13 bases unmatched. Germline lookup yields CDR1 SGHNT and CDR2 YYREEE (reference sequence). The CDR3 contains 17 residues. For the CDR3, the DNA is TGTGCCAGCAGCCGGGACAGGGGTGGCGGGAGTTACTACGAGCAGTACTTC. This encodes CASSRDRGGGSYYEQYF.

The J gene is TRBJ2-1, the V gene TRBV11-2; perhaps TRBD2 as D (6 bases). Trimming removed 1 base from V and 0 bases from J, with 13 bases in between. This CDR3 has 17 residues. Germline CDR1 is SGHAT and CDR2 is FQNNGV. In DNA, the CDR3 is TGTGCCAGCAGCTTAGTTGGTAGCGGATCCTCCTACAATGAGCAGTTCTTC. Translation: CASSLVGSGSSYNEQFF.

CDR3: CASSLLGTGGTEAFF. In nucleotides, the CDR3 is TGTGCCAGCAGTTTACTCGGGACAGGGGGCACTGAAGCTTTCTTT. The chain couples TRBV28 to TRBJ1-1; 11 bases are shared with TRBD1. Per germline, CDR1 MDHEN and CDR2 SYDVKM. CDR3 length equals 15 residues. The junction had 3 bases not matched to a gene; V was cut back by 2 bases and J by 4 bases.

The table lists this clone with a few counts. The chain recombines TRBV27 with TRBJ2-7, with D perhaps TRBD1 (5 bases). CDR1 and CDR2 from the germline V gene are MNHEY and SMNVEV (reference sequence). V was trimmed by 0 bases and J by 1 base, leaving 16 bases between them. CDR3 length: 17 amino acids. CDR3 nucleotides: TGTGCCAGCAGTTTATCACCTGAACAGGTTGGATCCTACGAGCAGTACTTC. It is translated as CASSLSPEQVGSYEQYF.

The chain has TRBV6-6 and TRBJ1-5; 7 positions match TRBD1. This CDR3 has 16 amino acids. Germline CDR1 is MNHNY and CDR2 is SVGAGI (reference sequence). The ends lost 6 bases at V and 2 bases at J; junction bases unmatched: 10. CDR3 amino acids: CASRTHQQGGNQPQHF. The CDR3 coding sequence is TGTGCCAGCAGAACCCACCAGCAGGGGGGCAATCAGCCCCAGCATTTT.

The CDR3 loop is CASTWGGTGDQPQHF. In DNA, the CDR3 is TGTGCCAGCACCTGGGGGGGGACAGGGGATCAGCCCCAGCATTTT. This sequence joins TRBV28 and TRBJ1-5; 10 positions agree with TRBD1. The ends lost 7 bases at V and 5 bases at J; junction bases unmatched: 8. The CDR3 covers 15 residues. The germline gives CDR1 MDHEN, CDR2 SYDVKM.

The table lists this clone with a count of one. The CDR3 coding sequence is TGCAGCGTGAGAGACAGGGGGCGGAATTCACCCCTCCACTTT. This codes for CSVRDRGRNSPLHF. The chain carries TRBV29-1 and TRBJ1-6; 10 bases line up with TRBD1. The CDR3 length is 14 residues. The junction had 6 bases not matched to a gene; V was cut back by 6 bases and J by 7 bases. Germline assignment: CDR1 SQVTM and CDR2 ANQGSEA.

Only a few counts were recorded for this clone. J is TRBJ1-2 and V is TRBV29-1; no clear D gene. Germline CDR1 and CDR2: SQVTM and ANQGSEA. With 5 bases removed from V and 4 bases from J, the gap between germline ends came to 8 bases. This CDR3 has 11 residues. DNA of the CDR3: TGCAGCGTTACGACGGGCTATGGCTACACCTTC. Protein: CSVTTGYGYTF.

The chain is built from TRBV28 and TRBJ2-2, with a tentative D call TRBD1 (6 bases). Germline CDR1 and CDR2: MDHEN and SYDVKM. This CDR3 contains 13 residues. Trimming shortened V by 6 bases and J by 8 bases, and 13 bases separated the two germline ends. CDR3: CASRPTGQGELFF. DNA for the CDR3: TGTGCCAGCAGACCTACCGGACAGGGGGAGCTGTTTTTT.

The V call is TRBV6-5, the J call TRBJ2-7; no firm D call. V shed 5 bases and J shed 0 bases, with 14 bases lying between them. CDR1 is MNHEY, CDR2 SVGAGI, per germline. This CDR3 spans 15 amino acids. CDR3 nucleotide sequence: TGTGCCAGCAGTCCGAAAGCTATCCCCTCCTACGAGCAGTACTTC. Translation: CASSPKAIPSYEQYF.

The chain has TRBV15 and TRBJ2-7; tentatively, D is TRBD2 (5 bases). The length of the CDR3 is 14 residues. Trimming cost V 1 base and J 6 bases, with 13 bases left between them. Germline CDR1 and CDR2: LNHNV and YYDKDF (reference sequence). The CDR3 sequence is CATSRVTLVGEQYF. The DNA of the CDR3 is TGTGCCACCAGCAGAGTGACACTAGTGGGCGAGCAGTACTTC.

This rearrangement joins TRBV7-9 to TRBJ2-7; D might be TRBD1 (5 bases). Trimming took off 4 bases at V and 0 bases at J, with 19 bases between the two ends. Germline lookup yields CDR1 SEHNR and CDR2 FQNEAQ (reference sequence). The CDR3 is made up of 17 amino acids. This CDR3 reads CASSSTETKTYSYEQYF. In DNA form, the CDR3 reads TGTGCCAGCAGCTCGACAGAAACTAAAACTTACTCCTACGAGCAGTACTTC.

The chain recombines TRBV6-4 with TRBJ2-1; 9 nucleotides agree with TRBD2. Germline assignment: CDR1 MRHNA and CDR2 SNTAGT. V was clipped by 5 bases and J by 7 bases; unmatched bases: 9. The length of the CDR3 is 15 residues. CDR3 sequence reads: CASSRTSVGWNEQFF. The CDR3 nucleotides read TGTGCCAGCAGTCGGACTAGCGTGGGGTGGAATGAGCAGTTCTTC.

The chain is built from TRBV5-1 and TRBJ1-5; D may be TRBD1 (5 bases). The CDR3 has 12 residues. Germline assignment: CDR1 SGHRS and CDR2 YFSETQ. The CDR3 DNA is TGCGCTGCCGGCGGGGCAGGCCAGCCCCAGCATTTT. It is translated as CAAGGAGQPQHF.

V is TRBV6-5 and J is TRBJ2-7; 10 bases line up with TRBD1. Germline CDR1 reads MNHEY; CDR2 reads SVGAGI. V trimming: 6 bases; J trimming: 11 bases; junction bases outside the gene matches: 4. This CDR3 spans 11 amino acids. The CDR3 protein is CASRSGTGEYF. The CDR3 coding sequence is TGTGCCAGCAGGAGTGGGACAGGGGAGTACTTC.

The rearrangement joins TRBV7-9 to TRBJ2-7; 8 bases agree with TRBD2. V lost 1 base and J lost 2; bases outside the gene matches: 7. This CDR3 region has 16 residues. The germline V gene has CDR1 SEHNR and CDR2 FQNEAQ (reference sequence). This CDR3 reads CASSLVAGGNTYEQYF. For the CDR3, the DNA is TGTGCCAGCAGCTTAGTGGCGGGGGGCAACACCTACGAGCAGTACTTC.

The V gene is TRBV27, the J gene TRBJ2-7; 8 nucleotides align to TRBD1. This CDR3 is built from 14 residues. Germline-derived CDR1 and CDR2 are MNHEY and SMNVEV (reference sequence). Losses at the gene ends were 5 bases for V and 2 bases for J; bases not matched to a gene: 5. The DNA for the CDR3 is TGTGCCAGCAGTCGCGGACAGGGACCCTACGAGCAGTACTTC. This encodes CASSRGQGPYEQYF.

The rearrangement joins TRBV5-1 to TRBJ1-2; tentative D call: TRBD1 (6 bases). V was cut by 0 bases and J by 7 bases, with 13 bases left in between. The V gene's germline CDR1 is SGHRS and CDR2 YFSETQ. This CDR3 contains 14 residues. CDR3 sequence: CASSLGMGAGGYTF. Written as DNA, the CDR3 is TGCGCCAGCAGCTTGGGTATGGGGGCCGGTGGCTACACCTTC.

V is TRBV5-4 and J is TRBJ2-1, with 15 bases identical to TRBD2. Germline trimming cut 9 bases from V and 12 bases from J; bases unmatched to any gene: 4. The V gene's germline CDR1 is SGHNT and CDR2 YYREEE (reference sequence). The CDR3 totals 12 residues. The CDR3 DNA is TGTGCCACGGGACTAGCGGGGGGTATGCAGTTCTTC. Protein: CATGLAGGMQFF.

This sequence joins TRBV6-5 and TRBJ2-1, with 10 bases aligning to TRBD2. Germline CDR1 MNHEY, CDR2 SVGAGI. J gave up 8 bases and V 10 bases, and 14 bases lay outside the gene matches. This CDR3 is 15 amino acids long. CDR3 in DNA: TGTGCCACCTGGCACACCGGGACTAGCGTCGATGAGCAGTTCTTC. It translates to CATWHTGTSVDEQFF.

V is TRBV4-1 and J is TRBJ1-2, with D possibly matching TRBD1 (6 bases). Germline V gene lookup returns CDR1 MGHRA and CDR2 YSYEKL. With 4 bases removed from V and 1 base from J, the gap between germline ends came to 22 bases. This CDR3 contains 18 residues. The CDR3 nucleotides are TGCGCCAGCAGCCGCCTTGGGGGGGCAGGGGCTTTTAACTATGGCTACACCTTC. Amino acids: CASSRLGGAGAFNYGYTF.

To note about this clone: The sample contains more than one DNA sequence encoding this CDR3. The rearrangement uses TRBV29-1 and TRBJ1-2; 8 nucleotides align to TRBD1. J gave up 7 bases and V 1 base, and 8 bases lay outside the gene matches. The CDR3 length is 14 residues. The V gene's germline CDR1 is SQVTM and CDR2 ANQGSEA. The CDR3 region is CSVEGGRGRGGYTF. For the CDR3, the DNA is TGCAGCGTTGAAGGGGGCAGGGGGCGCGGTGGCTACACCTTC.